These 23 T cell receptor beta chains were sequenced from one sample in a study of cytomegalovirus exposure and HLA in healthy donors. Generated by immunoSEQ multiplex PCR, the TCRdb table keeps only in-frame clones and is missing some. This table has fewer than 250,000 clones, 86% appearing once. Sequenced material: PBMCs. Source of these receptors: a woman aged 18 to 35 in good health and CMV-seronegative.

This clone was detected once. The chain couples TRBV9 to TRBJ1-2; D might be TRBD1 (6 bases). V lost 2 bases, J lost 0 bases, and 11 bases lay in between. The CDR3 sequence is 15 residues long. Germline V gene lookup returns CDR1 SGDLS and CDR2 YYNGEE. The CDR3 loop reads CASSVNRVANYGYTF. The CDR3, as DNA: TGTGCCAGCAGCGTTAACAGGGTCGCTAACTATGGCTACACCTTC.

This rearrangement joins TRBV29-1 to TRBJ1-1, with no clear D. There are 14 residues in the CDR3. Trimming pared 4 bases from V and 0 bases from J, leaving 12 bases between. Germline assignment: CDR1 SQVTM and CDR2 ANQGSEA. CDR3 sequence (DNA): TGCAGCGTTGGCGGCGTCATCATGAACACTGAAGCTTTCTTT. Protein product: CSVGGVIMNTEAFF. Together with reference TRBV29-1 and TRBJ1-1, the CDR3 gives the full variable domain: SAVISQKPSRDICQRGTSLTIQCQVDSQVTMMFWYRQQPGQSLTLIATANQGSEATYESGFVIDKFPISRPNLTFSTLTVSNMSPEDSSIYLCSVGGVIMNTEAFFGQGTRLTVV.

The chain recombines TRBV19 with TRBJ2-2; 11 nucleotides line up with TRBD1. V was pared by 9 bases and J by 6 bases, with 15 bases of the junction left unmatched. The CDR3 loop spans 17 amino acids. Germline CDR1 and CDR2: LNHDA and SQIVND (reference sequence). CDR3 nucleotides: TGTGCCAGCGCGGTTGTTGGACAGGGGGCTTGGGCCGGGGAGCTGTTTTTT. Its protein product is CASAVVGQGAWAGELFF.

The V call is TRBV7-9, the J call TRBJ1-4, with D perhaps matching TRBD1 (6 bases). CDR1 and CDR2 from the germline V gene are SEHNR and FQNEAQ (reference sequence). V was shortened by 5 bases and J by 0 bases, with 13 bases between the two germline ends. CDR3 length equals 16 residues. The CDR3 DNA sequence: TGTGCCAGCAGCCCTAGGGGGGGTACAACTAATGAAAAACTGTTTTTT. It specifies CASSPRGGTTNEKLFF.

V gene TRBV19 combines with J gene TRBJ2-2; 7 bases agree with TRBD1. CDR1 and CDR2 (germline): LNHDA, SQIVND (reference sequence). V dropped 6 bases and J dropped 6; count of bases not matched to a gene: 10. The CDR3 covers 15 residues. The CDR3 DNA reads TGTGCCAGTAGGGGATACGGCCAGGGGGCCGGGGAGCTGTTTTTT. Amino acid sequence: CASRGYGQGAGELFF.

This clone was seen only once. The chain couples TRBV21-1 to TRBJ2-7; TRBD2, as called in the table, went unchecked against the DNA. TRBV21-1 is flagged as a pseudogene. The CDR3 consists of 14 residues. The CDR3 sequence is CASSKGVKLYEQYF. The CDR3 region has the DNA TGTGCCAGCAGCAAAGGAGTAAAGCTATACGAGCAGTACTTC.

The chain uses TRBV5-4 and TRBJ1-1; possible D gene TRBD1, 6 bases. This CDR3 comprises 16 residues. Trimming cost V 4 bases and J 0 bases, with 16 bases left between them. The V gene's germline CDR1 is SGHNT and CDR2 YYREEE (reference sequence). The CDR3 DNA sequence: TGTGCCAGCAGCCCGAGGGCGACAGGTTTGAACACTGAAGCTTTCTTT. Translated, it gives CASSPRATGLNTEAFF.

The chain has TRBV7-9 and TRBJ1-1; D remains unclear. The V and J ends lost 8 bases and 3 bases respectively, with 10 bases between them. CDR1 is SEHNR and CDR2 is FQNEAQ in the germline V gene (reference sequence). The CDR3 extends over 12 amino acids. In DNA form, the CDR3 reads TGTGCCAGCGCTCCGCAGGACACTGAAGCTTTCTTT. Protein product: CASAPQDTEAFF. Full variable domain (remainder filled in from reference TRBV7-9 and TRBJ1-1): DTGVSQNPRHKITKRGQNVTFRCDPISEHNRLYWYRQTLGQGPEFLTYFQNEAQLEKSRLLSDRFSAERPKGSFSTLEIQRTEQGDSAMYLCASAPQDTEAFFGQGTRLTVV.

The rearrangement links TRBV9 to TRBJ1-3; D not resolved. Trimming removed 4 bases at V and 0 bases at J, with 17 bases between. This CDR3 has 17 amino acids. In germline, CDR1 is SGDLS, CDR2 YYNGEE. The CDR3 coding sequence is TGTGCCAGCAGCTCCGCATGGCAGGTCCCCTCTGGAAACACCATATATTTT. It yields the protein CASSSAWQVPSGNTIYF.

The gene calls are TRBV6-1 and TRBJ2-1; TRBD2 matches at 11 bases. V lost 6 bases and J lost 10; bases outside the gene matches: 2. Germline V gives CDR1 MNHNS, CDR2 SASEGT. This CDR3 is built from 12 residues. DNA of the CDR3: TGTGCCAGCAGCTCTAGCGGGGGGGAGCAGTTCTTC. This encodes CASSSSGGEQFF.

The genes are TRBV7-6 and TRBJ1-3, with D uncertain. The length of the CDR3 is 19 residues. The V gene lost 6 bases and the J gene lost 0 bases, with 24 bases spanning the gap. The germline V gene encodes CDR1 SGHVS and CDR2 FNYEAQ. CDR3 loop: CASSFNTPSGGSSGNTIYF. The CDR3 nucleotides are TGTGCCAGCAGTTTTAATACGCCCTCCGGAGGGTCCTCTGGAAACACCATATATTTT.

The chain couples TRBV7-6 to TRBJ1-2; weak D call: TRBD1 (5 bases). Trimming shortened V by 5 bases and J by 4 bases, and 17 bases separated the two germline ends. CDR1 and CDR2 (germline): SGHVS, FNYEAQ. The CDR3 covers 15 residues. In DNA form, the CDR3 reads TGTGCCAGCAGCCGCATAGTGGGGGGACTCTATGGCTACACCTTC. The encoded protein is CASSRIVGGLYGYTF.

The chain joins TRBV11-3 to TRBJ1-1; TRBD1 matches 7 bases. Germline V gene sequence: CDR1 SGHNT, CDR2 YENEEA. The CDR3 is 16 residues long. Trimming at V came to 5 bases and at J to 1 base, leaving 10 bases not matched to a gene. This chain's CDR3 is CASSARRGLGNTEAFF. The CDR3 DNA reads TGTGCCAGCAGCGCTAGAAGGGGGCTGGGGAACACTGAAGCTTTCTTT. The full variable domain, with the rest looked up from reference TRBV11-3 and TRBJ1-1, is EAGVVQSPRYKIIEKKQPVAFWCNPISGHNTLYWYLQNLGQGPELLIRYENEEAVDDSQLPKDRFSAERLKGVDSTLKIQPAELGDSAVYLCASSARRGLGNTEAFFGQGTRLTVV.

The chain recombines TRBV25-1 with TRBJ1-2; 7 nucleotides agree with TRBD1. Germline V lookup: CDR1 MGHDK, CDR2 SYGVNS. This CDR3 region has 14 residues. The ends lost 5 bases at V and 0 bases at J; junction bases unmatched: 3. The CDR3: CASSLGGTNYGYTF. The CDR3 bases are TGTGCCAGCAGTCTAGGGGGCACTAACTATGGCTACACCTTC.

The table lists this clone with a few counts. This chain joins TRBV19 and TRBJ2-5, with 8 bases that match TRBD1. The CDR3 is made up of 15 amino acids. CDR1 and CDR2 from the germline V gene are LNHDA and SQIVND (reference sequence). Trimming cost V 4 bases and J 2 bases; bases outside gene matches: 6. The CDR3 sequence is CASSNGRDRQETQYF. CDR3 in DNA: TGTGCCAGTAGTAACGGTCGGGACAGGCAAGAGACCCAGTACTTC.

CDR3 region: CASSEGQGEAGELFF. The CDR3 coding sequence is TGTGCCAGCAGTGAGGGACAGGGGGAAGCTGGGGAGCTGTTTTTT. This chain links TRBV6-4 with TRBJ2-2; 11 bases line up with TRBD1. Germline V gene lookup returns CDR1 MRHNA and CDR2 SNTAGT. The CDR3 consists of 15 residues. V gave up 3 bases and J gave up 8 bases; unmatched junction bases: 5.

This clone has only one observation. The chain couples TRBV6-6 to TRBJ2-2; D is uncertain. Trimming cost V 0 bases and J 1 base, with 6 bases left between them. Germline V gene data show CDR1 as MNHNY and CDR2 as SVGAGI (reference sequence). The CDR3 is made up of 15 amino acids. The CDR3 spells CASSYSYLNTGELFF. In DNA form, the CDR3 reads TGTGCCAGCAGTTACTCCTATCTGAACACCGGGGAGCTGTTTTTT.

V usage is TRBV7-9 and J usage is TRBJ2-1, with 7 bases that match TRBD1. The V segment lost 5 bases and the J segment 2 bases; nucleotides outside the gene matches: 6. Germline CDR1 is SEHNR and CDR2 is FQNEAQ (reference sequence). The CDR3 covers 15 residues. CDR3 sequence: CASSQGEIAYNEQFF. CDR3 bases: TGTGCCAGCAGCCAGGGGGAGATCGCCTACAATGAGCAGTTCTTC.

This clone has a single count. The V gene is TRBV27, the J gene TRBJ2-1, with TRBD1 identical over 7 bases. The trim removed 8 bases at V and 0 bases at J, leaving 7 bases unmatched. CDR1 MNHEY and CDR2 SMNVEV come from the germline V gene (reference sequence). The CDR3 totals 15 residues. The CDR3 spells CASATQGSSYNEQFF. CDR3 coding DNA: TGTGCCAGCGCCACACAGGGGAGCTCCTACAATGAGCAGTTCTTC.

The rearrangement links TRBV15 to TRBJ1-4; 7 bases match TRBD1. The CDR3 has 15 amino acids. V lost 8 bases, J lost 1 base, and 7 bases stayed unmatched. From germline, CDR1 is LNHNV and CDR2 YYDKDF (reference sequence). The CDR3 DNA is TGTGCCACCCGATCGAGACAGGGAACTAATGAAAAACTGTTTTTT. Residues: CATRSRQGTNEKLFF.

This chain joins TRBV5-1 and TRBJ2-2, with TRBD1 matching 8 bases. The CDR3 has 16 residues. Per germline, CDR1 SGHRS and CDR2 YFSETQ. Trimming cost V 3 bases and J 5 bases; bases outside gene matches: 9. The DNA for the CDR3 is TGCGCCAGCAGCTATCCCCTGGACAGGGTGACCGGGGAGCTGTTTTTT. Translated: CASSYPLDRVTGELFF.

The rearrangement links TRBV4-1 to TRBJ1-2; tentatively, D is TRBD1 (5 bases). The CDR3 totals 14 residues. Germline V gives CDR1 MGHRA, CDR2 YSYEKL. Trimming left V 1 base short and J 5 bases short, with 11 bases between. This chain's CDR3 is CASSQAETAYGYTF. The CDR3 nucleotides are TGCGCCAGCAGCCAAGCTGAGACAGCTTATGGCTACACCTTC.

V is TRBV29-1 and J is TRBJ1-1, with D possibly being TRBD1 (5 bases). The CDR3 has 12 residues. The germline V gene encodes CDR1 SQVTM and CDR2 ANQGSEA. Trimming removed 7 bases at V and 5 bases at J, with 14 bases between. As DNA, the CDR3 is TGCAGCGGGGTCAGGGTCTGGACTGAAGCTTTCTTT. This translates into CSGVRVWTEAFF.